These 31 T cell receptor beta chains originate from one sample sequenced in a study of cytomegalovirus exposure and HLA in healthy donors. In the PCR, 60 Vbeta and 13 Jbeta primers were used. This table comes from immunoSEQ multiplex PCR, and its TCRdb copy is limited to in-frame clones, with some not included. The sample includes 200,000 or so clones. The sample was PBMCs. The receptors stem from a boy younger than 18 in good health and CMV-seronegative.

The chain uses TRBV27 and TRBJ2-1, with 8 bases lining up with TRBD1. Germline CDR1 MNHEY, CDR2 SMNVEV (reference sequence). Germline trimming cut 0 bases from V and 10 bases from J; bases unmatched to any gene: 8. This CDR3 region has 15 residues. The CDR3 loop is CASSLSGTGLEEQFF. CDR3 coding DNA: TGTGCCAGCAGTTTATCGGGGACAGGACTCGAGGAGCAGTTCTTC.

The chain joins TRBV4-1 to TRBJ2-5, with 8 bases aligning to TRBD1. In germline, CDR1 is MGHRA, CDR2 YSYEKL. The CDR3 covers 16 residues. The J segment lost 4 bases and the V segment lost 5 bases, leaving 12 bases of the junction unmatched. The CDR3 sequence is CASSVQWTGRGETQYF. The CDR3 DNA reads TGCGCCAGCAGCGTCCAATGGACAGGGCGGGGAGAGACCCAGTACTTC.

The rearrangement links TRBV11-2 to TRBJ1-2, with TRBD1 matching over 8 bases. Per germline, CDR1 SGHAT and CDR2 FQNNGV. V lost 4 bases and J lost 0; bases outside the gene matches: 13. This CDR3 is 18 amino acids long. CDR3 protein: CASSSPWDRQGANYGYTF. As DNA, the CDR3 is TGTGCCAGCAGCTCTCCGTGGGACAGGCAGGGTGCTAACTATGGCTACACCTTC.

The chain combines TRBV6-5 with TRBJ1-5; D is uncertain. The CDR3 is 14 residues long. V shed 4 bases and J shed 7 bases, with 14 bases lying between them. The germline gives CDR1 MNHEY, CDR2 SVGAGI. CDR3 sequence: CASSSPRDSQPQHF. In DNA, the CDR3 is TGTGCCAGCAGTTCCCCTCGCGATTCGCAGCCCCAGCATTTT.

The gene calls are TRBV25-1 and TRBJ1-2, with D uncertain. Germline CDR1 MGHDK, CDR2 SYGVNS. The CDR3 is made up of 12 amino acids. V lost 8 bases, J lost 6 bases, and 13 bases lay in between. CDR3 DNA: TGTGCCAGCGGAGGGCAAGTAAATGGCTACACCTTC. Protein: CASGGQVNGYTF.

The chain links TRBV6-5 to TRBJ2-1; TRBD1 matches at 9 bases. There are 14 residues in the CDR3. The V and J ends lost 5 bases and 8 bases, in that order; junction bases with no gene match: 7. Germline V lookup: CDR1 MNHEY, CDR2 SVGAGI. The CDR3 loop is CASSRNRGQDEQFF. CDR3 in DNA: TGTGCCAGCAGTCGGAACAGGGGGCAGGATGAGCAGTTCTTC.

The chain joins TRBV30 to TRBJ1-5; no clear D. Germline V CDR1 and CDR2: GTSNPN, SVGIG (reference sequence). This CDR3 spans 13 amino acids. The ends were cut back, 1 base at V and 8 bases at J, with 12 bases in the middle. Here the CDR3 reads CAWSERALKPQHF. CDR3 nucleotides: TGTGCCTGGAGTGAGCGGGCTCTGAAGCCCCAGCATTTT.

V gene TRBV29-1 combines with J gene TRBJ2-3; tentative D call: TRBD1 (5 bases). Germline V gene data show CDR1 as SQVTM and CDR2 as ANQGSEA. The V end was cut by 7 bases, the J end by 0 bases, with 11 bases between. CDR3 size: 13 residues. CDR3 protein: CSAGAGSTDTQYF. Here the CDR3 DNA reads TGCAGCGCTGGGGCAGGGAGCACAGATACGCAGTATTTT.

This chain uses TRBV5-6 with TRBJ2-7; 7 bases agree with TRBD2. Germline-derived CDR1 and CDR2 are SGHDT and YYEEEE. The CDR3 extends over 15 amino acids. Germline trimming cut 0 bases from V and 0 bases from J; bases unmatched to any gene: 3. CDR3 bases: TGTGCCAGCAGCTTGGGCGGGGGTCACTCCTACGAGCAGTACTTC. Translated, it gives CASSLGGGHSYEQYF.

CDR3 DNA: TGCGCCAGCAGCCAACCGGCGGGCTCTGGGGCCAACGTCCTGACTTTC. Encoded protein: CASSQPAGSGANVLTF. V gene TRBV4-1 combines with J gene TRBJ2-6; possible D gene TRBD2, 5 bases. The V end lost 2 bases, the J end lost 0 bases, and 8 bases lay between the germline ends. The CDR3 spans 16 residues. Looked up from germline, CDR1 is MGHRA and CDR2 is YSYEKL.

This rearrangement joins TRBV7-9 to TRBJ1-1; D is perhaps TRBD1 (6 bases). Trimming stripped 5 bases from V and 4 bases from J, with 17 bases between. Germline CDR1 is SEHNR and CDR2 is FQNEAQ (reference sequence). This CDR3 spans 15 amino acids. CDR3 sequence reads: CASSLQGREGTEAFF. In DNA, the CDR3 is TGTGCCAGCAGCCTCCAGGGGCGGGAGGGCACTGAAGCTTTCTTT. Supplemented by reference TRBV7-9 and TRBJ1-1, the full variable domain reads DTGVSQNPRHKITKRGQNVTFRCDPISEHNRLYWYRQTLGQGPEFLTYFQNEAQLEKSRLLSDRFSAERPKGSFSTLEIQRTEQGDSAMYLCASSLQGREGTEAFFGQGTRLTVV.

The chain couples TRBV29-1 to TRBJ2-1; 8 bases agree with TRBD1. The CDR3 runs to 16 residues. CDR1 and CDR2 (germline): SQVTM, ANQGSEA. Trimming cost V 6 bases and J 0 bases; bases outside gene matches: 10. The CDR3 DNA is TGCAGCGTAAACAGGGGGGTAATTTCCTCCTACAATGAGCAGTTCTTC. It is translated as CSVNRGVISSYNEQFF.

The chain couples TRBV4-1 to TRBJ1-1, with D tentatively TRBD1 (6 bases). The CDR3 sequence is 16 residues long. From germline, CDR1 is MGHRA and CDR2 YSYEKL. V was cut by 1 base and J by 0 bases, with 12 bases left in between. DNA for the CDR3: TGCGCCAGCAGCCAAGTCGTGGGACATCTGAACACTGAAGCTTTCTTT. This gives the protein CASSQVVGHLNTEAFF.

The chain combines TRBV7-9 with TRBJ1-5; maybe TRBD1 (5 bases). V lost 2 bases and J lost 6, with 17 bases in between. This CDR3 region has 16 residues. Per the germline V gene, CDR1 is SEHNR and CDR2 is FQNEAQ (reference sequence). CDR3 nucleotide sequence: TGTGCCAGCAGCTTACGTGGACAAAAAATTGGTCAGCCCCAGCATTTT. Its translation is CASSLRGQKIGQPQHF.

About this clone: Other DNA sequences in this specimen translate into the identical CDR3. The chain employs TRBV9 and TRBJ2-2, with unresolved D. Looked up from germline, CDR1 is SGDLS and CDR2 is YYNGEE. Trimming left V 3 bases short and J 2 bases short, with 5 bases between. The CDR3 is 13 residues long. The CDR3 DNA follows: TGTGCCAGCAGCGAACTAAACACCGGGGAGCTGTTTTTT. Residues: CASSELNTGELFF.

On this clone: A read error may produce the germline difference seen at one junction end. The V and J genes are TRBV11-2 and TRBJ1-1; D is unclear. CDR3 size: 11 residues. The germline gives CDR1 SGHAT, CDR2 FQNNGV. Here the CDR3 reads CASSLDLPPAF. The CDR3, as DNA: TGTGCCAGCAGCTTAGATCTTCCTCCAGCGTTT. The whole variable domain, filled in from reference TRBV11-2 and TRBJ1-1, reads EAGVAQSPRYKIIEKRQSVAFWCNPISGHATLYWYQQILGQGPKLLIQFQNNGVVDDSQLPKDRFSAERLKGVDSTLKIQPAKLEDSAVYLCASSLDLPPAFGQGTRLTVV.

The V gene is TRBV19, the J gene TRBJ2-1; D uncertain. With 4 bases removed from V and 8 bases from J, the gap between germline ends came to 6 bases. Germline V lookup: CDR1 LNHDA, CDR2 SQIVND (reference sequence). The CDR3 is made up of 11 amino acids. The CDR3 nucleotides are TGTGCCAGTAGTACTATCGATGAGCAGTTCTTC. Amino acid sequence: CASSTIDEQFF. The whole variable domain, filled in from reference TRBV19 and TRBJ2-1, reads DGGITQSPKYLFRKEGQNVTLSCEQNLNHDAMYWYRQDPGQGLRLIYYSQIVNDFQKGDIAEGYSVSREKKESFPLTVTSAQKNPTAFYLCASSTIDEQFFGPGTRLTVL.

The chain joins TRBV19 to TRBJ1-2; D is perhaps TRBD1 (5 bases). V gave up 3 bases and J gave up 8 bases, with 10 bases separating them. This CDR3 comprises 12 residues. Germline loops: CDR1 LNHDA, CDR2 SQIVND (reference sequence). The CDR3 is CASSIQGAGYTF. In DNA, the CDR3 is TGTGCCAGTAGTATTCAGGGCGCCGGCTACACCTTC.

The J gene is TRBJ2-3, the V gene TRBV9; D not resolved. V lost 4 bases and J 4 bases, leaving 10 bases between the germline ends. Germline CDR1 SGDLS, CDR2 YYNGEE. The CDR3 length is 13 residues. The CDR3, as DNA: TGTGCCAGCAGCTCGGCGGTACCAGATACGCAGTATTTT. Amino acid sequence: CASSSAVPDTQYF.

The chain links TRBV7-2 to TRBJ1-2; unclear D gene. From germline, CDR1 is SGHTA and CDR2 FQGNSA. The CDR3 runs to 12 residues. Trimming pared 5 bases from V and 6 bases from J, leaving 10 bases between. CDR3 amino acids: CASSDGGHGYTF. DNA of the CDR3: TGTGCCAGCAGCGACGGCGGCCATGGCTACACCTTC.

The DNA of the CDR3 is TGTGCCAGCAGTCGAGTAGGTGGGACAGCCTCTTCCTACGAGCAGTACTTC. This encodes CASSRVGGTASSYEQYF. The V call is TRBV28, the J call TRBJ2-7; TRBD1 matches at 7 bases. V lost 5 bases and J lost 1; bases outside the gene matches: 14. The CDR3 consists of 17 residues. The germline V gene has CDR1 MDHEN and CDR2 SYDVKM. The full variable domain, with the rest looked up from reference TRBV28 and TRBJ2-7, is DVKVTQSSRYLVKRTGEKVFLECVQDMDHENMFWYRQDPGLGLRLIYFSYDVKMKEKGDIPEGYSVSREKKERFSLILESASTNQTSMYLCASSRVGGTASSYEQYFGPGTRLTVT.

The chain couples TRBV19 to TRBJ1-5, with D perhaps matching TRBD1 (5 bases). V lost 6 bases and J 5 bases, leaving 14 bases between the germline ends. Looked up from germline, CDR1 is LNHDA and CDR2 is SQIVND (reference sequence). This CDR3 is 14 amino acids long. CDR3 protein: CASRPWGVDQPQHF. The CDR3 DNA sequence: TGTGCCAGTAGACCCTGGGGGGTCGATCAGCCCCAGCATTTT. The full variable domain, rest sourced from reference TRBV19 and TRBJ1-5, is DGGITQSPKYLFRKEGQNVTLSCEQNLNHDAMYWYRQDPGQGLRLIYYSQIVNDFQKGDIAEGYSVSREKKESFPLTVTSAQKNPTAFYLCASRPWGVDQPQHFGDGTRLSIL.

The chain couples TRBV19 to TRBJ1-5; 8 bases fit TRBD1. The length of the CDR3 is 15 residues. The germline V gene has CDR1 LNHDA and CDR2 SQIVND (reference sequence). V shed 6 bases and J 3 bases; nucleotides not matched to a gene: 7. CDR3 coding DNA: TGTGCCAGTAGAACTGACAGGGGCCCCAATCAGCCCCAGCATTTT. It is translated as CASRTDRGPNQPQHF.

This chain links TRBV28 with TRBJ1-2, with D maybe TRBD1 (6 bases). Trimming removed 2 bases at V and 4 bases at J, with 20 bases between. In germline, CDR1 is MDHEN, CDR2 SYDVKM. There are 17 residues in the CDR3. For the CDR3, the DNA is TGTGCCAGCAGTTTACTCCGGGACACCCGAGTCCCCTATGGCTACACCTTC. Protein: CASSLLRDTRVPYGYTF.

As regards this clone: Other nucleotide sequences in the sample specify the same CDR3. The gene calls are TRBV4-2 and TRBJ2-3; TRBD2 is a possible D gene (6 bases). The CDR3 extends over 14 amino acids. The ends were cut back, 6 bases at V and 1 base at J, with 11 bases in the middle. The germline V gene encodes CDR1 LGHNA and CDR2 YNFKEQ. CDR3 DNA: TGTGCCAGCAGTGGGACTGGAGGCACAGATACGCAGTATTTT. Its protein is CASSGTGGTDTQYF.

The chain links TRBV13 to TRBJ2-2, with 7 bases lining up with TRBD2. The CDR3 runs 16 residues. In germline, CDR1 is PRHDT, CDR2 FYEKMQ (reference sequence). V lost 5 bases to trimming and J lost 1 base; unmatched junction nucleotides: 7. The CDR3 DNA is TGTGCCAGCAGCCTGCTGGAGCGGGGGAACACCGGGGAGCTGTTTTTT. Protein product: CASSLLERGNTGELFF.

V usage is TRBV9 and J usage is TRBJ1-1; TRBD1 aligns across 8 bases. V was clipped by 6 bases and J by 1 base; unmatched bases: 5. The CDR3 is made up of 14 amino acids. In germline, CDR1 is SGDLS, CDR2 YYNGEE. In DNA, the CDR3 is TGTGCCAGCAAGGTGGGGACAGGGAACACTGAAGCTTTCTTT. Amino acids: CASKVGTGNTEAFF.

V gene TRBV19 combines with J gene TRBJ2-7; 8 nucleotides line up with TRBD1. Germline CDR1 LNHDA, CDR2 SQIVND (reference sequence). J was trimmed by 9 bases and V by 5 bases; bases with no gene match: 15. The CDR3 runs to 15 residues. Written as DNA, the CDR3 is TGTGCCAGTAGTCAGACGGGACAGGTCCCATCGGGGCAGTACTTC. Protein product: CASSQTGQVPSGQYF. The whole variable domain, remainder taken from reference TRBV19 and TRBJ2-7, is DGGITQSPKYLFRKEGQNVTLSCEQNLNHDAMYWYRQDPGQGLRLIYYSQIVNDFQKGDIAEGYSVSREKKESFPLTVTSAQKNPTAFYLCASSQTGQVPSGQYFGPGTRLTVT.

The chain has TRBV2 and TRBJ1-5, with 7 bases that match TRBD1. The length of the CDR3 is 13 residues. Germline V gene lookup returns CDR1 SNHLY and CDR2 FYNNEI. Trimming removed 11 bases from V and 4 bases from J; junction bases left unmatched: 8. The CDR3 sequence: CAGKQQGNQPQHF. For the CDR3, the DNA is TGTGCCGGAAAACAACAGGGGAATCAGCCCCAGCATTTT.

The chain employs TRBV4-1 and TRBJ2-5; TRBD2 matches 10 bases. This CDR3 comprises 17 residues. V gave up 1 base and J gave up 4 bases; unmatched junction bases: 9. The germline CDR1 and CDR2 sequences are MGHRA and YSYEKL. The CDR3 sequence is CASSQGLAGGGRETQYF. In DNA form, the CDR3 reads TGCGCCAGCAGCCAAGGATTAGCGGGGGGTGGGCGAGAGACCCAGTACTTC.

The chain recombines TRBV18 with TRBJ1-1, with 7 bases lining up with TRBD1. From germline, CDR1 is KGHSH and CDR2 LQKENI. The trim removed 7 bases at V and 3 bases at J, leaving 5 bases unmatched. The CDR3 loop spans 13 amino acids. DNA for the CDR3: TGTGCCAGCTTAACAGGGGTAGACACTGAAGCTTTCTTT. Its protein is CASLTGVDTEAFF.